These T cell receptor beta chains were read from a single sample in a study of cytomegalovirus exposure and HLA in healthy donors. Here immunoSEQ multiplex PCR was the method, and the copy in TCRdb shows in-frame clones only, minus some. The data contain about 170,000 clones, roughly 86% of them singletons. The sequencing input was PBMCs. Every receptor here comes from a man between 18 and 29 years old in good health and CMV-seropositive. The CDR3 runs from the conserved cysteine through the conserved F or W.

>TRBJ2-1|14|TRBV28
CASSQEGSYNEQFF
>TRBJ2-3|17|TRBV5-4
CASSLVTSGTLTDTQYF
>TRBJ2-7|12|TRBV9
CASSASEREQYF
>TRBJ1-2|16|TRBV28
CASSLLTAGEGYGYTF
>TRBJ2-1|17|TRBV7-8
CASSLVGDGSSYNEQFF
>TRBJ2-7|12|TRBV29-1
CSGWTGKGEQYF
>TRBJ2-7|14|TRBV7-8
CASSVGLAGYEQYF
>TRBJ1-2|13|TRBV2
CATQRGREYGYTF
>TRBJ2-7|15|TRBV5-6
CASSLRLALPYEQYF
>TRBJ1-5|15|TRBV5-6
CASSLGTNSNQPQHF
>TRBJ1-2|12|TRBV6-1
CASSVAGYGYTF
>TRBJ2-7|13|TRBV5-6
CASSPGLSYEQYF
>TRBJ1-5|18|TRBV13
CASSQGVGAVRGNQPQHF
>TRBJ2-6|13|TRBV7-9
CASSPPRANVLTF
>TRBJ2-7|12|TRBV28
CASLGTYYEQYF
>TRBJ2-3|13|TRBV5-1
CASSFRSTDTQYF
>TRBJ1-4|15|TRBV7-9
CASSLNGQSNEKLFF
>TRBJ2-2|14|TRBV27
CASSFRDRGGELFF
>TRBJ2-2|13|TRBV4-1
CASSPPLTGELFF
>TRBJ2-3|13|TRBV4-1
CASREGLTDTQYF
>TRBJ2-2|14|TRBV14
CASTNLTNTGELFF
>TRBJ2-1|13|TRBV4-1
CASSQDRRGKQFF